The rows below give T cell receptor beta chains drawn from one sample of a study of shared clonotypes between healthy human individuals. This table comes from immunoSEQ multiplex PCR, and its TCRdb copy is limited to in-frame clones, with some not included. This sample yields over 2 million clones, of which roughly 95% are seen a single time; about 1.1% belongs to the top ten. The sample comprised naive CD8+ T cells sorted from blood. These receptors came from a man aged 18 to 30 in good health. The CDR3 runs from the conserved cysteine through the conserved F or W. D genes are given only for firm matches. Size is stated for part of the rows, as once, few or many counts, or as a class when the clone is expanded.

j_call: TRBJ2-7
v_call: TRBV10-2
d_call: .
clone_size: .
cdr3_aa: CASSAGEGYEQYF
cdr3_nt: TGCGCCAGCAGTGCAGGGGAGGGGTACGAGCAGTACTTC

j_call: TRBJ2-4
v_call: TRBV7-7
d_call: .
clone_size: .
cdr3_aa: CASSLIGLLVAKNIQYF
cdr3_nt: TGTGCTAGCAGCTTAATCGGCCTCCTGGTAGCCAAAAACATTCAGTACTTC

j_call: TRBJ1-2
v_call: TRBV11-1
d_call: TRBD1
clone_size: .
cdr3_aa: CASSPGQGHYGYTF
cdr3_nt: TGTGCCAGCAGCCCAGGACAGGGCCACTATGGCTACACCTTC

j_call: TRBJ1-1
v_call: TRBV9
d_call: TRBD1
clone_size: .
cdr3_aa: CASSPQGAILTTNTEAFF
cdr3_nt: TGTGCCAGCAGCCCACAGGGGGCCATTCTGACTACGAACACTGAAGCTTTCTTT

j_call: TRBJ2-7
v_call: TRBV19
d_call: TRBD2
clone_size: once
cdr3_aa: CASSFAGVYEQYF
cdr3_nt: TGTGCCAGTAGTTTTGCGGGAGTCTACGAGCAGTACTTC

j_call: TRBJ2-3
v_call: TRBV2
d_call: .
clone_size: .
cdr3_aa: CASSEVGGPDTQYF
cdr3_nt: TGTGCCAGCAGTGAAGTAGGCGGGCCAGATACGCAGTATTTT

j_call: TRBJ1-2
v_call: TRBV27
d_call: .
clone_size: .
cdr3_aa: CASSPRTGGYTF
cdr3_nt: TGTGCCAGCAGTCCCCGGACCGGGGGCTACACCTTC

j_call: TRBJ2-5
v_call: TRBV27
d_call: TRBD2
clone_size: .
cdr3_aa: CASSSPDGGDIETQYF
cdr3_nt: TGTGCCAGCAGTTCACCTGACGGGGGGGATATAGAGACCCAGTACTTC

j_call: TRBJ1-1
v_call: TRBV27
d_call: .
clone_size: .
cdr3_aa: CASEGWGEAFF
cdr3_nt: TGTGCCAGCGAGGGGTGGGGTGAAGCTTTCTTT

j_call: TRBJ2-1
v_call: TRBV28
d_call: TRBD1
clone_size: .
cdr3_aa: CASSSESRDRGGNEQFF
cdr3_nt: TGTGCCAGCAGTTCCGAATCACGGGACAGGGGTGGCAATGAGCAGTTCTTC

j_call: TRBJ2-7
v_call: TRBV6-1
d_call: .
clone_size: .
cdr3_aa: CASSERGSYEQYF
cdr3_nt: TGTGCCAGCAGTGAAAGGGGTTCCTACGAGCAGTACTTC

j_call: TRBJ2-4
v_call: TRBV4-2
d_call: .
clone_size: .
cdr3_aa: CASSQRYTGIQYF
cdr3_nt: TGTGCCAGCAGCCAACGGTATACGGGCATTCAGTACTTC

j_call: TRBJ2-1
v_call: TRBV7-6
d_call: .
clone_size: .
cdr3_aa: CASSVVRGDNEQFF
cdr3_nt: TGTGCCAGCAGCGTCGTTAGGGGGGATAATGAGCAGTTCTTC

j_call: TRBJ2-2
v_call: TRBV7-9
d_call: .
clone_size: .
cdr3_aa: CASSSRTGITGELFF
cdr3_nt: TGTGCCAGCAGTTCACGAACAGGGATCACCGGGGAGCTGTTTTTT

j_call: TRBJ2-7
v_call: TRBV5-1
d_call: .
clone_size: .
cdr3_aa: CASSLGPGYEQYF
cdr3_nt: TGCGCCAGCAGCTTGGGTCCGGGCTACGAGCAGTACTTC

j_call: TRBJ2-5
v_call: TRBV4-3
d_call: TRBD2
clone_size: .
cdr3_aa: CASSQGVGASGRPGETQYF
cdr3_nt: TGCGCCAGCAGCCAAGGGGTCGGGGCTAGCGGGAGGCCAGGGGAGACCCAGTACTTC

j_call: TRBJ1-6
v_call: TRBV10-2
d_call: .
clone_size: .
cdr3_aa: CASRLTGDVNSPLHF
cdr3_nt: TGCGCCAGCAGGCTTACAGGAGATGTTAATTCACCCCTCCACTTT

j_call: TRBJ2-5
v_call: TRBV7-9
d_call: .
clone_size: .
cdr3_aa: CASSSPEGSETQYF
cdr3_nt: TGTGCCAGCAGCTCCCCGGAGGGGTCGGAGACCCAGTACTTC

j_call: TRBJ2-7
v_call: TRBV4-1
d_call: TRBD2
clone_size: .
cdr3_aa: CASSQGASGGAEYF
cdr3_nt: TGCGCCAGCAGCCAAGGGGCTAGCGGGGGGGCCGAGTACTTC

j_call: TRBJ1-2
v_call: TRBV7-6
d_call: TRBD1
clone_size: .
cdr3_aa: CASSLRTPGGDYGYTF
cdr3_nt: TGTGCCAGCAGCCTCAGAACCCCAGGGGGCGACTATGGCTACACCTTC

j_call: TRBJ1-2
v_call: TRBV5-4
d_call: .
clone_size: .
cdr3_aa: CASINKGGDGYTF
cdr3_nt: TGTGCCAGCATCAACAAAGGGGGGGATGGCTACACCTTC

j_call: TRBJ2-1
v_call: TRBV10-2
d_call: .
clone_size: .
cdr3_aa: CASSESVSSTEQFF
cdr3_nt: TGCGCCAGCAGTGAGTCAGTCTCCTCCACGGAGCAGTTCTTC